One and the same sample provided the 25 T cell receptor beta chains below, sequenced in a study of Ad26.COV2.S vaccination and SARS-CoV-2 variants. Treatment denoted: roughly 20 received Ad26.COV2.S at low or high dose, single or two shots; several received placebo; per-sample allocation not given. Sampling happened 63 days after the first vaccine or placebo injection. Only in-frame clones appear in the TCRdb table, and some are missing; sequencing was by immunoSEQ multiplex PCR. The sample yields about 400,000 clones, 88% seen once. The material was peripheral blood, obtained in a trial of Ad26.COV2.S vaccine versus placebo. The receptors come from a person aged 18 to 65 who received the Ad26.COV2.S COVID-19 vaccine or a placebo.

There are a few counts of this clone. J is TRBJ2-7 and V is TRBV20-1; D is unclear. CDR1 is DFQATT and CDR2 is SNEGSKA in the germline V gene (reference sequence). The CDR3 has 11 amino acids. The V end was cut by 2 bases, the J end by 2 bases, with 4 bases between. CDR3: CSARMTYEQYF. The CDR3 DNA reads TGCAGTGCTAGAATGACCTACGAGCAGTACTTC.

The chain's CDR3 is CASSLRNIGNQPQHF. CDR3 nucleotide sequence: TGTGCCAGCTCTTTAAGGAACATCGGGAATCAGCCCCAGCATTTT. The chain joins TRBV2 to TRBJ1-5; the D is unclear. Germline CDR1 and CDR2: SNHLY and FYNNEI. The CDR3 contains 15 residues. V was trimmed by 8 bases and J by 4 bases, leaving 18 bases between them.

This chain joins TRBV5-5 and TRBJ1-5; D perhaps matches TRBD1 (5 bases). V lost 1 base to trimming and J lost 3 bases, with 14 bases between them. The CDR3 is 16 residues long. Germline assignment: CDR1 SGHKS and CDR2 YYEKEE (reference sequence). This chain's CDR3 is CASSLQGAVLNQPQHF. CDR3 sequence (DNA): TGTGCCAGCAGCTTGCAAGGGGCGGTCCTCAATCAGCCCCAGCATTTT.

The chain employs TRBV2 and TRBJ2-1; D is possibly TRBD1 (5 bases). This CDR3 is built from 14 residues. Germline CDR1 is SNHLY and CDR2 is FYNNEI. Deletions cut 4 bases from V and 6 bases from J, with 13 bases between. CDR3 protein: CASSAGLVSNEQFF. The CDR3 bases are TGTGCCAGCAGTGCAGGGCTCGTGAGCAATGAGCAGTTCTTC.

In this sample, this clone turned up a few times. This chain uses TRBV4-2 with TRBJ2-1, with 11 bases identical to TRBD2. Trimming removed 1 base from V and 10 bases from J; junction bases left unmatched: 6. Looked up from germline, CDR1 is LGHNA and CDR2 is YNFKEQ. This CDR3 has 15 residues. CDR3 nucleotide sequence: TGTGCCAGCAGCCAAGGCGTAGCGGGGGGGGAAGAGCAGTTCTTC. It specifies CASSQGVAGGEEQFF.

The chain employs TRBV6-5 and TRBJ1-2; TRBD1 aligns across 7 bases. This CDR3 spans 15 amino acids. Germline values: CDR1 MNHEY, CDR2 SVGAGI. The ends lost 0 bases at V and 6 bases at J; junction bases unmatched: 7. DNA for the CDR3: TGTGCCAGCAGTTACTCGCCCAGGGGGGCAGATGGCTACACCTTC. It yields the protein CASSYSPRGADGYTF.

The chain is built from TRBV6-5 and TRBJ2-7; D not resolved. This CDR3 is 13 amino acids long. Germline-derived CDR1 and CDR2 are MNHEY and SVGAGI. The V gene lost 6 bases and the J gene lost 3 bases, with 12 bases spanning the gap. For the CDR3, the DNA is TGTGCCAGCAGCTCGACCGTTTTCTACGAGCAGTACTTC. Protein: CASSSTVFYEQYF.

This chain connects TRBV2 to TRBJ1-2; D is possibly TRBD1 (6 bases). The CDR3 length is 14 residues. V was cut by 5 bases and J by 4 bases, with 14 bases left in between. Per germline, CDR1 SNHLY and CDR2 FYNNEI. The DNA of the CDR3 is TGTGCCAGCAGTACCGGGTACAGGGTCTATGGCTACACCTTC. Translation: CASSTGYRVYGYTF.

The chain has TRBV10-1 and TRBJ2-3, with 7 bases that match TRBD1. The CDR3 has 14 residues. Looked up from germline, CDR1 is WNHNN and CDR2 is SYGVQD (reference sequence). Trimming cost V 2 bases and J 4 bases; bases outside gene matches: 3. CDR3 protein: CASSEPTGPDTQYF. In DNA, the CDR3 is TGCGCCAGCAGTGAGCCGACAGGGCCAGATACGCAGTATTTT.

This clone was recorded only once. As DNA, the CDR3 is TGTGCCAGCAGCTTGAGGGGAAAAGATACGCAGTATTTT. It encodes CASSLRGKDTQYF. The chain uses TRBV5-4 and TRBJ2-3; TRBD1 might be the D (5 bases). Germline V gene sequence: CDR1 SGHNT, CDR2 YYREEE (reference sequence). The CDR3 consists of 13 residues. Trimming took off 1 base at V and 5 bases at J, with 8 bases between the two ends. The variable domain in full, completed from reference TRBV5-4 and TRBJ2-3, reads ETGVTQSPTHLIKTRGQQVTLRCSSQSGHNTVSWYQQALGQGPQFIFQYYREEENGRGNFPPRFSGLQFPNYSSELNVNALELDDSALYLCASSLRGKDTQYFGPGTRLTVL.

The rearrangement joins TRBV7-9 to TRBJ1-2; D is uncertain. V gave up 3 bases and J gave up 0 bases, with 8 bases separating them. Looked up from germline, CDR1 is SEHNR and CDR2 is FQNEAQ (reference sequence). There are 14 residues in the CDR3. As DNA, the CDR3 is TGTGCCAGCAGCTTGGACGGGCCTAACTATGGCTACACCTTC. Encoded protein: CASSLDGPNYGYTF.

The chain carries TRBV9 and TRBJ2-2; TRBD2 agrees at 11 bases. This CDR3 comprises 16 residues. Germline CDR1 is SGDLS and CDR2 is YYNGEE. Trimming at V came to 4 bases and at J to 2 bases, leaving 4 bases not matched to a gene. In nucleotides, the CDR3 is TGTGCCAGCAGCTTTCTAGCGGGGGGTAACACCGGGGAGCTGTTTTTT. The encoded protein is CASSFLAGGNTGELFF.

The DNA of the CDR3 is TGTGCCAGCAGTCTCATCGGGGGGGAGACCCAGTACTTC. Amino acids: CASSLIGGETQYF. The V and J genes are TRBV12-3 or TRBV12-4 and TRBJ2-5; 7 bases agree with TRBD2. Trimming took 5 bases from V and 5 from J; bases not matched to a gene: 5. CDR3 size: 13 residues.

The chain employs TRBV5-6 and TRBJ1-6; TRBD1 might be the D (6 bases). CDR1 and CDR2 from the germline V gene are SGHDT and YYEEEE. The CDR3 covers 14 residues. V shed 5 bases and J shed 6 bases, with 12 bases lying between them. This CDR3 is CASSPGQVNSPLHF. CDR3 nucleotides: TGTGCCAGCAGTCCGGGACAAGTTAATTCACCCCTCCACTTT.

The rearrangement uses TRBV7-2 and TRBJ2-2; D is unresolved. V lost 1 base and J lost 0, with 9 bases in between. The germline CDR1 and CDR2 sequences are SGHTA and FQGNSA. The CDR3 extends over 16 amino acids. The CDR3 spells CASSLGRWTNTGELFF. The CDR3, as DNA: TGTGCCAGCAGCTTAGGTAGGTGGACGAACACCGGGGAGCTGTTTTTT.

CDR3 DNA sequence: TGTGCCAGCAGCTTCCGGGGTACTGAAGCTTTCTTT. Its protein is CASSFRGTEAFF. This chain uses TRBV13 with TRBJ1-1; D call uncertain. Germline CDR1 reads PRHDT; CDR2 reads FYEKMQ (reference sequence). Trimming took 3 bases from V and 5 from J, leaving 7 bases between them. The CDR3 runs to 12 residues. Complete variable domain (other parts from reference TRBV13 and TRBJ1-1): AAGVIQSPRHLIKEKRETATLKCYPIPRHDTVYWYQQGPGQDPQFLISFYEKMQSDKGSIPDRFSAQQFSDYHSELNMSSLELGDSALYFCASSFRGTEAFFGQGTRLTVV.

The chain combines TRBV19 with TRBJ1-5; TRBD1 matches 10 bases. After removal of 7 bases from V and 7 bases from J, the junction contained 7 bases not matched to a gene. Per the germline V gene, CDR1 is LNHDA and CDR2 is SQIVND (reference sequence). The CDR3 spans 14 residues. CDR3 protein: CASTPDRGNQPQHF. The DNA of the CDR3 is TGTGCCAGTACCCCGGACAGGGGGAACCAGCCCCAGCATTTT.

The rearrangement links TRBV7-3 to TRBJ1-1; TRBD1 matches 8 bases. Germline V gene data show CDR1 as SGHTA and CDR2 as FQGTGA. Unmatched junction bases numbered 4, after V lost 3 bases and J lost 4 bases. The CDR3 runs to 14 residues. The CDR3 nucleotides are TGTGCCAGCAGCTTCGACAGGGGCGTCACTGAAGCTTTCTTT. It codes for CASSFDRGVTEAFF.

The CDR3 region has the DNA TGTGCCAGCAGCAAGAGGACAGGGATGACAGATACGCAGTATTTT. It translates to CASSKRTGMTDTQYF. The J gene is TRBJ2-3, the V gene TRBV11-2; TRBD1 agrees at 8 bases. In germline, CDR1 is SGHAT, CDR2 FQNNGV. CDR3 length equals 15 residues. The V and J ends lost 5 bases and 3 bases, in that order; junction bases with no gene match: 7.

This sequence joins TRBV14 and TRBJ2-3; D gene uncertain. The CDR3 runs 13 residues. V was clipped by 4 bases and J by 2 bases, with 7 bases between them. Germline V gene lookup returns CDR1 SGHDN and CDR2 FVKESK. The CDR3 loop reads CASSPYSTDTQYF. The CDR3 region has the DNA TGTGCCAGCAGCCCTTACTCCACAGATACGCAGTATTTT.

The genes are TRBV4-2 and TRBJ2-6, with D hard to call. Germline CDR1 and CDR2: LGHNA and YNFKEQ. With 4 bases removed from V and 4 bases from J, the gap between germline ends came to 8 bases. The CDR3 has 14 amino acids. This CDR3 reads CASSLGSGANVLTF. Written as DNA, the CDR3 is TGTGCCAGCAGCCTAGGGTCCGGGGCCAACGTCCTGACTTTC.

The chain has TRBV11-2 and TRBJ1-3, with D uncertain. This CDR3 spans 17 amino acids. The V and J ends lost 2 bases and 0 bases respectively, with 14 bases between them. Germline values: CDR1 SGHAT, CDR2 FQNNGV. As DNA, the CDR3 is TGTGCCAGCAGCTTACTCTATATGGGTGACTCTGGAAACACCATATATTTT. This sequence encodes CASSLLYMGDSGNTIYF.

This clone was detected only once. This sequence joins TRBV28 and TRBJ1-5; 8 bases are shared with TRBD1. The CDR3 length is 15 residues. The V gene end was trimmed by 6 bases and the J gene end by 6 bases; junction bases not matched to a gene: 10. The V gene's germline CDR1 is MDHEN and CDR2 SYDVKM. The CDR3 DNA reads TGTGCCAGCAGGCAAAACAGGGGGGTAAGTCAGCCCCAGCATTTT. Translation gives CASRQNRGVSQPQHF. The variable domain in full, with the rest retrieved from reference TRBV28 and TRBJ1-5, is DVKVTQSSRYLVKRTGEKVFLECVQDMDHENMFWYRQDPGLGLRLIYFSYDVKMKEKGDIPEGYSVSREKKERFSLILESASTNQTSMYLCASRQNRGVSQPQHFGDGTRLSIL.

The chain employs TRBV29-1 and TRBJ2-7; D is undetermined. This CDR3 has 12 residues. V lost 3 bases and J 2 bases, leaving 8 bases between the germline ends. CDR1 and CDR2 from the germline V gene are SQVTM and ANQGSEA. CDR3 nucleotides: TGCAGCGTTGAGTTCGCCACCTACGAGCAGTACTTC. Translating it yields CSVEFATYEQYF.

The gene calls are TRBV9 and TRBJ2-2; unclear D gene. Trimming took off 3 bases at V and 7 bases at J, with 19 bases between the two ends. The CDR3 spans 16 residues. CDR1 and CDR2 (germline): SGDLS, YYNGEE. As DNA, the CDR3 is TGTGCCAGCAGCGCCCGCGGACGAGCATTGGGCGGGGAGCTGTTTTTT. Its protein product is CASSARGRALGGELFF.